These T cell receptor beta chains were read from a single sample in a study of long-term antiretroviral therapy in people with HIV. Profiled with immunoSEQ multiplex PCR; TCRdb holds only in-frame clones, not every one. The sample carries 15,000 or so clones, approximately 90% recorded once. The sequencing used unsorted PBMCs, collected 0.6 years after starting antiretroviral therapy. The origin of the receptors is a woman in her thirties or forties with HIV. The CDR3 runs from the conserved cysteine through the conserved F or W. D genes are given only for firm matches. Clone size is not always given. Where it is, it says once, few, many or a class for expanded clones.

clone size	D gene	V gene	J gene	CDR3 DNA	CDR3 protein
NA	NA	TRBV4-1	TRBJ1-2	TGCGCCAGCAGCCAAGATCCATCTCTTCCGGTCGGTAGCTATGGCTACACCTTC	CASSQDPSLPVGSYGYTF
NA	TRBD1	TRBV7-2	TRBJ1-2	TGTGCCAGCAGCTTAGGGGCAGGGGGTGGGTATGGCTACACCTTC	CASSLGAGGGYGYTF
once	NA	TRBV6-5	TRBJ2-7	TGTGCCAGCAGTTACTCGGGGCAGGGGGGGCACGAGCAGTACTTC	CASSYSGQGGHEQYF
NA	NA	TRBV7-7	TRBJ2-1	TGTGCCAGCAGCCCGTCCCTAGCGACTGAGCAGTTCTTC	CASSPSLATEQFF
NA	NA	TRBV10-2	TRBJ2-1	TGCGCCAGCAGTGAGTCTGGGACGGACAATGAGCAGTTCTTC	CASSESGTDNEQFF
NA	NA	TRBV5-1	TRBJ2-1	TGCGCCAGCAGCTCACCGGGGGGCCTCAATGAGCAGTTCTTC	CASSSPGGLNEQFF
NA	NA	TRBV5-1	TRBJ1-1	TGCGCCAGCAGCATAACAGATAGGACTGAAGCTTTCTTT	CASSITDRTEAFF
few	TRBD2	TRBV10-2	TRBJ2-5	TGCGCCAGCACCCGTGTAGCGGGGGGTTATGAGACCCAGTACTTC	CASTRVAGGYETQYF
NA	TRBD1	TRBV5-4	TRBJ2-4	TGTGCCAGCAGCTTGCAGGGGGTAGCCAAAAACATTCAGTACTTC	CASSLQGVAKNIQYF
NA	NA	TRBV11-2	TRBJ2-3	TGTGCCAGCAGCTCTTGGCTAGCCGCAACAGATACGCAGTATTTT	CASSSWLAATDTQYF
NA	TRBD2	TRBV27	TRBJ2-7	TGTGCCAGCAGTATTCGGGGGGGATCCTACGAGCAGTACTTC	CASSIRGGSYEQYF
NA	TRBD1	TRBV27	TRBJ2-2	TGTGCCAGCAGTTTCCTTTCCGGGACAGGGGGCTCGGGGGAGCTGTTTTTT	CASSFLSGTGGSGELFF
NA	NA	TRBV7-9	TRBJ2-4	TGTGCCAGCAGCAGCGAAGGGGGGGGCAAAAACATTCAGTACTTC	CASSSEGGGKNIQYF
NA	NA	TRBV28	TRBJ2-7	TGTGCCAGCACGGAAGGGGGTGGAGAGCAGTACTTC	CASTEGGGEQYF
NA	NA	TRBV7-9	TRBJ1-1	TGTGCCAGCAGTGCAGGGCTGAACACTGAAGCTTTCTTT	CASSAGLNTEAFF
NA	TRBD1	TRBV6-6	TRBJ2-7	TGTGCCAGCAGTTCCACGACAGGGGCCGGCGAGCAGTACTTC	CASSSTTGAGEQYF
NA	TRBD1	TRBV2	TRBJ2-5	TGTGCCAGCAGGGGACAGGTCCAAGAGACCCAGTACTTC	CASRGQVQETQYF
NA	NA	TRBV5-6	TRBJ2-3	TGTGCCAGCAGCTTGGCGGGGAAGGGGACAGATACGCAGTATTTT	CASSLAGKGTDTQYF
NA	TRBD1	TRBV19	TRBJ1-1	TGTGCCAGTCGAACGGACAGGGGGCCGGGATGGCTTGAAGCTTTCTTT	CASRTDRGPGWLEAFF
NA	TRBD1	TRBV9	TRBJ1-1	TGTGCCAGCAGCTGGGACAGCGGCTCTGAAGCTTTCTTT	CASSWDSGSEAFF
NA	NA	TRBV18	TRBJ2-7	TGTGCCAGCTCACCCGCATCCTACGAGCAGTACTTC	CASSPASYEQYF
NA	NA	TRBV11-2	TRBJ2-1	TGTGCCAGCAGCCTGGGACGGTCCTACAATGAGCAGTTCTTC	CASSLGRSYNEQFF
few	NA	TRBV4-1	TRBJ2-3	TGCGCCAGCAGCCAAGATAACGGGGCCGGGATCACAGATACGCAGTATTTT	CASSQDNGAGITDTQYF